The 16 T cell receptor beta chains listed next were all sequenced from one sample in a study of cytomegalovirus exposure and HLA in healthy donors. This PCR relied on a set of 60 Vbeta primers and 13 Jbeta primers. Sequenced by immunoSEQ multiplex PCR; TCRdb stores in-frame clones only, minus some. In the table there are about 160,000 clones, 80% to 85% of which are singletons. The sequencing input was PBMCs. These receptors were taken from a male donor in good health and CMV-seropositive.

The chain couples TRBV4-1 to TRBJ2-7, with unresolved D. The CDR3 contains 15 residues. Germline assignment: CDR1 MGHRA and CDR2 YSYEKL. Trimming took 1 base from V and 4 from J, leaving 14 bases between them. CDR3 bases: TGCGCCAGCAGCCAAGCCGAGGTTTCGGTATACGAGCAGTACTTC. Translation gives CASSQAEVSVYEQYF.

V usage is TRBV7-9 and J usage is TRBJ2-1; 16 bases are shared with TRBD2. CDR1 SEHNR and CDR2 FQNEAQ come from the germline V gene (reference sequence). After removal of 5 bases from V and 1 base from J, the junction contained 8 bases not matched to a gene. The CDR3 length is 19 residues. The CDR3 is CASSTRGLAGGPSYNEQFF. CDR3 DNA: TGTGCCAGCAGCACGCGGGGACTAGCGGGAGGGCCGTCCTACAATGAGCAGTTCTTC.

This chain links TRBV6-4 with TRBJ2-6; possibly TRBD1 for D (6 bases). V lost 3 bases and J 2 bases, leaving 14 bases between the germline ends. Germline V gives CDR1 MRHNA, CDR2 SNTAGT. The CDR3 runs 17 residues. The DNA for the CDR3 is TGTGCCAGCAGTGAGCGAGGGGGATGGGCTGGGGCCAACGTCCTGACTTTC. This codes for CASSERGGWAGANVLTF.

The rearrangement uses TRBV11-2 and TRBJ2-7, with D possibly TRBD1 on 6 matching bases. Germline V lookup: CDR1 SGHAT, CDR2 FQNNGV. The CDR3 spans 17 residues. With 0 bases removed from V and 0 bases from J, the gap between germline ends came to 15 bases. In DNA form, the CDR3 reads TGTGCCAGCAGCTTAGAGCTTAACAGGGTTAACTCCTACGAGCAGTACTTC. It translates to CASSLELNRVNSYEQYF. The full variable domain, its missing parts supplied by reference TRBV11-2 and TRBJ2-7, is EAGVAQSPRYKIIEKRQSVAFWCNPISGHATLYWYQQILGQGPKLLIQFQNNGVVDDSQLPKDRFSAERLKGVDSTLKIQPAKLEDSAVYLCASSLELNRVNSYEQYFGPGTRLTVT.

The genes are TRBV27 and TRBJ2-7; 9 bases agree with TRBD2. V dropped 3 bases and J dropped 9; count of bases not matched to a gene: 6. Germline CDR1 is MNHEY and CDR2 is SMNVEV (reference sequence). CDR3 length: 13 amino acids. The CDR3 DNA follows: TGTGCCAGCAGTTTGCGGGAGGGCCTTGTGCAGTACTTC. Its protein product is CASSLREGLVQYF.

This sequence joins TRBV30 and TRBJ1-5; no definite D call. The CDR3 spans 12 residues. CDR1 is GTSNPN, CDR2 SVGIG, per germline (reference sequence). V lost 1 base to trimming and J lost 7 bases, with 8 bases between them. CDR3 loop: CAWSGLGQPQHF. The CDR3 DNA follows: TGTGCCTGGAGTGGCCTCGGGCAGCCCCAGCATTTT. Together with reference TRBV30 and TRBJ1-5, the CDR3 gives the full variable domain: SQTIHQWPATLVQPVGSPLSLECTVEGTSNPNLYWYRQAAGRGLQLLFYSVGIGQISSEVPQNLSASRPQDRQFILSSKKLLLSDSGFYLCAWSGLGQPQHFGDGTRLSIL.

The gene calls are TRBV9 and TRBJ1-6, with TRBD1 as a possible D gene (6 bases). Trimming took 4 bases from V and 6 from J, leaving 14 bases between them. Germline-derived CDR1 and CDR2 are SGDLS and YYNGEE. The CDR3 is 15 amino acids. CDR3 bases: TGTGCCAGCAGCCCTCAGGACAGACTTAATTCACCCCTCCACTTT. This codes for CASSPQDRLNSPLHF.

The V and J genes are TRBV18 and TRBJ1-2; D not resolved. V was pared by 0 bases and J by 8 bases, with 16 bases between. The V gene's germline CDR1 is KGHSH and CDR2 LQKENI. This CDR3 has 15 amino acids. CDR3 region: CASSPPRPPLGGYTF. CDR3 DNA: TGTGCCAGCTCACCACCGAGGCCTCCCCTAGGCGGCTACACCTTC. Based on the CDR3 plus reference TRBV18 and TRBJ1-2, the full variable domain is NAGVMQNPRHLVRRRGQEARLRCSPMKGHSHVYWYRQLPEEGLKFMVYLQKENIIDESGMPKERFSAEFPKEGPSILRIQQVVRGDSAAYFCASSPPRPPLGGYTFGSGTRLTVV.

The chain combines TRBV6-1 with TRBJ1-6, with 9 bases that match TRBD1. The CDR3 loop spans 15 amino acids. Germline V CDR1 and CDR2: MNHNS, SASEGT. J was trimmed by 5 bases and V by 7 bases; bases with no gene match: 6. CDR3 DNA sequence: TGTGCCAGCACCACGGGACAGGGTAATAATTCACCCCTCCACTTT. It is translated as CASTTGQGNNSPLHF.

In DNA, the CDR3 is TGTGCCAGCTCACCGCTGGGACAGGGGGCTATCATCGTCACTGAAGCTTTCTTT. Translating gives CASSPLGQGAIIVTEAFF. This sequence joins TRBV18 and TRBJ1-1; the match to TRBD1 covers 12 bases. V shed 3 bases, J shed 4 bases, and the junction held 12 bases outside the gene matches. CDR3 size: 18 residues. The germline V gene has CDR1 KGHSH and CDR2 LQKENI.

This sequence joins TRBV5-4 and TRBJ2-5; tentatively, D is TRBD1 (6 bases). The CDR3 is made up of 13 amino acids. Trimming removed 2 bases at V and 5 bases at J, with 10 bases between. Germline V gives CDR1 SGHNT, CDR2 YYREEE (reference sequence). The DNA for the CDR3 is TGTGCCAGCAGCTTACAGGGACGCGAGACCCAGTACTTC. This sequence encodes CASSLQGRETQYF.

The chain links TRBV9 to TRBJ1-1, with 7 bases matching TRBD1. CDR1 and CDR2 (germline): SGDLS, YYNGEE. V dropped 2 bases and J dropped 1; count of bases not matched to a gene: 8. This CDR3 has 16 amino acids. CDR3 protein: CASSVSRDRSNTEAFF. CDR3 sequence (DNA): TGTGCCAGCAGCGTTAGTAGGGACAGATCGAACACTGAAGCTTTCTTT.

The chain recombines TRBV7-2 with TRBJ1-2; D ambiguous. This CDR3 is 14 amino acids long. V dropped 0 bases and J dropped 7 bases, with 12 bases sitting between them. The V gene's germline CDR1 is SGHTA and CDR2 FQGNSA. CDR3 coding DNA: TGTGCCAGCAGCTTAGCCCCGGCGCAGGCTGGCTACACCTTC. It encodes CASSLAPAQAGYTF.

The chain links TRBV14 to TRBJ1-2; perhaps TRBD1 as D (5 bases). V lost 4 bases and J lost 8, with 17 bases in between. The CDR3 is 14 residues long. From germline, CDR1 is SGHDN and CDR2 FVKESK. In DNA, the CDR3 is TGTGCCAGCAGCCCTCTGCGGGGGGGTAGGGGCTACACCTTC. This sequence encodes CASSPLRGGRGYTF.

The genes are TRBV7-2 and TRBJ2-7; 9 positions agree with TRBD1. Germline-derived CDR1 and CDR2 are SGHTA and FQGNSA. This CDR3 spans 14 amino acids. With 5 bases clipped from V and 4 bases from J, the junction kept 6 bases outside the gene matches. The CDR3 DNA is TGTGCCAGCAGCAGGGACAGGGCCGCGTACGAGCAGTACTTC. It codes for CASSRDRAAYEQYF.

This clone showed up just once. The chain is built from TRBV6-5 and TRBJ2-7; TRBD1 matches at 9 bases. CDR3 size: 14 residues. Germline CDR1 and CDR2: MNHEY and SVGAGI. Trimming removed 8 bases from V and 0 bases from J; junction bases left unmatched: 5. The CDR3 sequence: CASAGTGSSYEQYF. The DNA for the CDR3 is TGTGCCAGCGCCGGGACAGGGAGCTCCTACGAGCAGTACTTC.